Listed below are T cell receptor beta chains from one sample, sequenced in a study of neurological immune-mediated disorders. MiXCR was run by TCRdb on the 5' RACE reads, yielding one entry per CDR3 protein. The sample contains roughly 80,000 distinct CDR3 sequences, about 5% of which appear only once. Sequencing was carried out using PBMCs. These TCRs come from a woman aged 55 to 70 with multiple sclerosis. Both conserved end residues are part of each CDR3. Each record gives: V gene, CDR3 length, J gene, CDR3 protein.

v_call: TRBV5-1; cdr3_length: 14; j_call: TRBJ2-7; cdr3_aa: CASSLVQGSGEQYF
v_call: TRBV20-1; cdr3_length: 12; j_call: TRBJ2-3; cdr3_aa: CSAPPGGRGLYF
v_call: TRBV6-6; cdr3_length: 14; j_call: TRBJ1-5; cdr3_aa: CASSTRGGNQPQHF
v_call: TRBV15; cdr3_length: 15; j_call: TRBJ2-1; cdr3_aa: CATSRGLAGDNEQFF
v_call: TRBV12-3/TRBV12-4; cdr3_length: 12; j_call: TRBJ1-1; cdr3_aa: CASSPSQGQAFF
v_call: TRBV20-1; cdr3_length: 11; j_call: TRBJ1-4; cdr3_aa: CSARVYEKLFF
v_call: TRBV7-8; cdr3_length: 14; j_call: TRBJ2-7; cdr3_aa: CASSSAVSSYEQYF
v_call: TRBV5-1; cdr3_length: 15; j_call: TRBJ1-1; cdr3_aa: CASSLGGYVGTEAFF
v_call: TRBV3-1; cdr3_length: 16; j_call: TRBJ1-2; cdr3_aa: CASSQEIYRPSDGYTF
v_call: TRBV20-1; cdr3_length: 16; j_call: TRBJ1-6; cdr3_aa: CSARETGGFRNSPLHF
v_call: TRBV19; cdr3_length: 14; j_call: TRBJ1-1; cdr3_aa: CASRRAGSNTEAFF
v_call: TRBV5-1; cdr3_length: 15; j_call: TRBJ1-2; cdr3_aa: CASSQTGSSSYGYTF
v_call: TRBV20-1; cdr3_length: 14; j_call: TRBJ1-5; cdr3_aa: CSASRGAIDQPQHF
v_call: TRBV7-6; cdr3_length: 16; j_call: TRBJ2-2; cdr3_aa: CASSLVEGAHTGELFF
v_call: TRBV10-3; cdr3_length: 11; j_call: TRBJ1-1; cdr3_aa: CAISEYSEAFF
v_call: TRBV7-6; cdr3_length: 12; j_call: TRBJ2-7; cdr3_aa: CASSIQPAEQYF
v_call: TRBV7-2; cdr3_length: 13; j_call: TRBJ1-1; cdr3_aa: CASSLLPGNEAFF
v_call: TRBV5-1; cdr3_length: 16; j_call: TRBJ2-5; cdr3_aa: CASSLDRQGEKETQYF
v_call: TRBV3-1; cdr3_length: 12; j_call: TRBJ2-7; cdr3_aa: CASSQGFDEQYF
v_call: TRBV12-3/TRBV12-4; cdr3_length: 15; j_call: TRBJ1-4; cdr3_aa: CASSQRTGLDEKLFF
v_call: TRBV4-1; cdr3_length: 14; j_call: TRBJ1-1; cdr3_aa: CASSRSTGGTEAFF
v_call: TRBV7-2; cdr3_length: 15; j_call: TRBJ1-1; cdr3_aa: CASSIRTGPNTEAFF
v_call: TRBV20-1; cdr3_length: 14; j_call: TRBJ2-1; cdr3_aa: CSARDREPYNEQFF
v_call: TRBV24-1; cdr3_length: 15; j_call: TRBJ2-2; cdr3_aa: CATSDFQGGTGELFF
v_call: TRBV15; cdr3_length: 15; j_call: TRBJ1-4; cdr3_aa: CATSRGAGVNEKLFF
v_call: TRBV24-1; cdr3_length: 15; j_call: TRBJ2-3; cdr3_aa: CATSDRQRGTDTQYF
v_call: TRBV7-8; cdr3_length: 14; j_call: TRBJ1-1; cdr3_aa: CASSRGTGGVRAFF
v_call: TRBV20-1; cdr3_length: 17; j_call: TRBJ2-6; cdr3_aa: CSARDPTGRFGANVLTF
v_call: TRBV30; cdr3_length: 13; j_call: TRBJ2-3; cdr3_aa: CAWRDGGTDTQYF
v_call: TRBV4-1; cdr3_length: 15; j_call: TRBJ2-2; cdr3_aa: CASSQLGSRVGELFF
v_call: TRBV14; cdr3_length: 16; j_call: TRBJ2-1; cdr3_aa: CASSLEDRDPYNEQFF
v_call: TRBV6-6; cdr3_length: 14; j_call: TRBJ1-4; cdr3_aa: CASSWRATNEKLFF
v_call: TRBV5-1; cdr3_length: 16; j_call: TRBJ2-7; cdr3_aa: CASSPRDRVGSYEQYF
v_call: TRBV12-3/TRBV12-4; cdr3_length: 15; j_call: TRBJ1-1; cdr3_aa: CASSATGVMNTEAFF
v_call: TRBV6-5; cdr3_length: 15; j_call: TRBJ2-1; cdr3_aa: CASRPDDGLYNEQFF
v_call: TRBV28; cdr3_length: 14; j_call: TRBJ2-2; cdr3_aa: CASVGVPYTGELFF
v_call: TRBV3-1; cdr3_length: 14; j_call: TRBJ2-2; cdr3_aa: CASSQDKVTGELFF
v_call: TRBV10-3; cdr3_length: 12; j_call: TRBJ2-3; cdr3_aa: CAISQGGDTQYF
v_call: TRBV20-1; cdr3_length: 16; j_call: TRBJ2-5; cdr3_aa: CSGRTASGRHQETQYF
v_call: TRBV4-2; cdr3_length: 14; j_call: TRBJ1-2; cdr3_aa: CASSQDPGTGGYTF